The sequence of this T cell receptor beta chain was determined in a study of molecular identifiers for immune sequencing clone quantification. Worth noting for this clonotype: No antigen is known for it.

Germline assignment: CDR1 KGHDR and CDR2 SFDVKD. There are 16 residues in the CDR3. Trimming removed 4 bases at V and 10 bases at J, with 22 bases between. The bulk TCR libraries were made with methods described before and with listed TCR primers. Each CDR3 protein is one row after TCRdb ran MiXCR on the PCR reads. In the table there are around 320,000 distinct CDR3 sequences, 24% of which are singletons. Study findings and constraints: Spiked TCR RNA from one Jurkat cell reportedly showed up when mixed among around 1 million naive cells.

Sorting selected naive CD8 T cells with a CD8+CD4-CCR7+CD45RA+ phenotype. Sequencing used naive CD8+ T cells from blood, with Jurkat cell RNA spiked in. Subset meaning: FACS-sorted CD8+CD4-CCR7+CD45RA+ naive T cells. This rearrangement joins TRBV24-1 to TRBJ2-1; no definite D call. This TCR was sampled from a human donor in good health. Some libraries in this study had Jurkat cell RNA spiked in. CDR3 DNA: TGTGCCACCAGTGAATCTTCAAGTATTGGGGTGAAGGAGCAGTTCTTC. Translation gives CATSESSSIGVKEQFF.